A selection of T cell receptor beta chains follows, all from one sample in a study of OX40 agonist ivuxolimab in advanced cancers. Some clones are missing from TCRdb's copy, which holds only in-frame ones; the method was immunoSEQ multiplex PCR. This sample has 60,000 or so clones, with roughly 88% found just once. This material consisted of CD4+ or CD8+ T cells sorted from blood, taken in a trial of the OX40 agonist ivuxolimab. The receptors stem from an adult with an advanced solid tumor such as melanoma, head and neck, liver or kidney cancer. CDR3s include the opening cysteine and the closing phenylalanine or tryptophan. A D gene is named only where the DNA matches it firmly. Size is stated for part of the rows, as once, few or many counts, or as a class when the clone is expanded.

DNA | CDR3 | D | J | size | V
TGTGCCAGCAGCTCGGGACAGGTTAGCACAGATACGCAGTATTTT | CASSSGQVSTDTQYF | TRBD1 | TRBJ2-3 | NA | TRBV5-8
TGTGCCAGCAGTGAAGCCGCTCACCGGTTGTTGCATTTT | CASSEAAHRLLHF | NA | TRBJ1-5 | NA | TRBV6-1
TGTGCCAGTAGCCAGATTGTCTTTAGCAATCAGCCCCAGCATTTT | CASSQIVFSNQPQHF | NA | TRBJ1-5 | NA | TRBV19
TGTGCCAGCAGCCGAGAGATGAATTCACCCCTCCACTTT | CASSREMNSPLHF | NA | TRBJ1-6 | few | TRBV7-9
TGTGCCAGCAGCTTCCAGCCCAACTATGGCTACACCTTC | CASSFQPNYGYTF | NA | TRBJ1-2 | NA | TRBV11-2
TGTGCCAGCAGCTTGGTCCTGGCAGGGCTGGGGAACACTGAAGCTTTCTTT | CASSLVLAGLGNTEAFF | NA | TRBJ1-1 | NA | TRBV5-5
TGTGCCAGCAGCCAGCCGGGACTAGCTAAAGATACGCAGTATTTT | CASSQPGLAKDTQYF | TRBD2 | TRBJ2-3 | NA | TRBV11-2
TGCGCCAGCGCCAGGGGTGCATACAATGAGCAGTTCTTC | CASARGAYNEQFF | NA | TRBJ2-1 | NA | TRBV5-1
TGTGCCGCCGAGGGACAGGGCTTCTATGGCTACACCTTC | CAAEGQGFYGYTF | TRBD1 | TRBJ1-2 | NA | TRBV6-6
TGCACCATAGGAGGGGGAAGCGAGACCCAGTACTTC | CTIGGGSETQYF | NA | TRBJ2-5 | few | TRBV29-1
TGTGCCAGCAGCCCGGGACAGGAGTATGGCTACACCTTC | CASSPGQEYGYTF | TRBD1 | TRBJ1-2 | NA | TRBV9
TGTGCCAGCACCACAGGGAGACTCTCCTACGAGCAGTACTTC | CASTTGRLSYEQYF | NA | TRBJ2-7 | NA | TRBV28
TGTGCCAGCAGGACCCCCCACAGGGTGGGACAGCCCCAGCATTTT | CASRTPHRVGQPQHF | NA | TRBJ1-5 | NA | TRBV6-4
TGTGCCATCAGCACCGACACAATCTCTGGAAACACCATATATTTT | CAISTDTISGNTIYF | NA | TRBJ1-3 | NA | TRBV10-3
TGCGCCAGCAGCTTGGCCCCGGCGGAGACCTACGAGCAGTACTTC | CASSLAPAETYEQYF | NA | TRBJ2-7 | NA | TRBV5-1
TGTGCCAGTAGTATCAACAGGGGGAATCAGCCCCAGCATTTT | CASSINRGNQPQHF | TRBD1 | TRBJ1-5 | NA | TRBV19
TGCGCCAGCAGCCACCCTCAGGTTTCAGATACGCAGTATTTT | CASSHPQVSDTQYF | NA | TRBJ2-3 | few | TRBV4-1
TGTGCCAGCAGCACCAGACAGGGGGGGGCTGGAAACACCATATATTTT | CASSTRQGGAGNTIYF | TRBD1 | TRBJ1-3 | NA | TRBV7-8
TGTGCCAGTAGTCACCGGGACATAAAAAACATTCAGTACTTC | CASSHRDIKNIQYF | NA | TRBJ2-4 | NA | TRBV19
TGTGCCAGCAGTTTGGGACTACCGACCGGGGAGCTGTTTTTT | CASSLGLPTGELFF | TRBD2 | TRBJ2-2 | NA | TRBV27
TGTGCCAGCAGACGGAGGACTAGTGTGGGCACAGATACGCAGTATTTT | CASRRRTSVGTDTQYF | TRBD2 | TRBJ2-3 | few | TRBV2
TGTGCCAGCAGTATAAGGGGGACAGATACGCAGTATTTT | CASSIRGTDTQYF | NA | TRBJ2-3 | few | TRBV2
TGTGCCATCAGTCCCCAGGGTACCGGCTACACCTTC | CAISPQGTGYTF | NA | TRBJ1-2 | NA | TRBV10-3
TGTGCCAGAAGCCCCCTAGAAACAACTAATGAAAAACTGTTTTTT | CARSPLETTNEKLFF | NA | TRBJ1-4 | NA | TRBV5-3
TGTGCCAGCAGCTCCTACTGGTCGGACAGGGAGGTGAATCAGCCCCAGCATTTT | CASSSYWSDREVNQPQHF | TRBD1 | TRBJ1-5 | NA | TRBV4-2
TGTGCCAGCACCCAGAGGGGCAGAGTTAACAATGAGCAGTTCTTC | CASTQRGRVNNEQFF | NA | TRBJ2-1 | NA | TRBV7-9
TGTGCCAGCAGAAACTTGTTGGCTGAAAAACTGTTTTTT | CASRNLLAEKLFF | NA | TRBJ1-4 | NA | TRBV7-9
TGTGCCAGCAGCGTAACTGGCGGGGGCTACCCAACAGATACGCAGTATTTT | CASSVTGGGYPTDTQYF | NA | TRBJ2-3 | NA | TRBV9
TGCAGCGTACTATTCACAGATACGCAGTATTTT | CSVLFTDTQYF | NA | TRBJ2-3 | NA | TRBV29-1
TGTGCCAGTAGTCCTGGGCTGGGAGCAGCCTACAATGAGCAGTTCTTC | CASSPGLGAAYNEQFF | NA | TRBJ2-1 | NA | TRBV19
TGTGCCAGCAGCCTGGACAGGGTAGGCCGTGCAACTAATGAAAAACTGTTTTTT | CASSLDRVGRATNEKLFF | TRBD1 | TRBJ1-4 | NA | TRBV7-2
TGTGCCAGCAGCCGGACAGGGAACACAGATACGCAGTATTTT | CASSRTGNTDTQYF | TRBD1 | TRBJ2-3 | few | TRBV5-4
TGTGCCTGCTCCAGGGGAGACACCGGGGAGCTGTTTTTT | CACSRGDTGELFF | NA | TRBJ2-2 | NA | TRBV28
TGCGCCAGCAGCTCCCGACAGGGGGGGAACACTGAAGCTTTCTTT | CASSSRQGGNTEAFF | TRBD1 | TRBJ1-1 | once | TRBV5-1
TGCGCCAGCAGCTTGTTTCGGACAGAGCAGTACTTC | CASSLFRTEQYF | NA | TRBJ2-7 | NA | TRBV5-1
TGTGCTAGTGGTACCGGGACACAGAACACCGGGGAGCTGTTTTTT | CASGTGTQNTGELFF | NA | TRBJ2-2 | NA | TRBV12-5
TGTGCCAGCAGCTTTAACGGGCGAAATGAGCAGTTCTTC | CASSFNGRNEQFF | NA | TRBJ2-1 | NA | TRBV5-6
TGTGCCAGCAGTTCGCAGGGACGGGATTCACCCCTCCACTTT | CASSSQGRDSPLHF | NA | TRBJ1-6 | few | TRBV2
TGCAGGTATCAGGGGAACACTGAAGCTTTCTTT | CRYQGNTEAFF | NA | TRBJ1-1 | NA | TRBV20-1
TGTGCCAGCAGCAGGGGGACCGCTGTAGGCCAAGGCTACACCTTC | CASSRGTAVGQGYTF | NA | TRBJ1-2 | NA | TRBV9
TGTGCCAGCAGTTACTCGGCTAGCCAGACCCAGTACTTC | CASSYSASQTQYF | NA | TRBJ2-5 | NA | TRBV6-5
TGTGCCAGCAGTACCAGGACAGGGAGAAAGTACGGCTACACCTTC | CASSTRTGRKYGYTF | TRBD1 | TRBJ1-2 | NA | TRBV6-5
TGTGCCAGCAGCTTAGATTCATCTGAAGCTTTCTTT | CASSLDSSEAFF | NA | TRBJ1-1 | NA | TRBV7-9
TGCGCCAGCAGCCCCAACCCCGGTAAAGATACGCAGTATTTT | CASSPNPGKDTQYF | NA | TRBJ2-3 | NA | TRBV5-1
TGTGCCAGCAGCTTAGGTTCGGGGGCGGAAAAACTGTTTTTT | CASSLGSGAEKLFF | NA | TRBJ1-4 | NA | TRBV7-6
TGTGCCAGCAGCTCACGGACAGGGCTAAACTATGGCTACACCTTC | CASSSRTGLNYGYTF | TRBD1 | TRBJ1-2 | NA | TRBV7-8
TGTGCCAGCCTTATCCAGGGTAATGAGCAGTTCTTC | CASLIQGNEQFF | NA | TRBJ2-1 | NA | TRBV2
TGTGCCAGCAGCTTTTTCCCTGTTAATGAAAAACTGTTTTTT | CASSFFPVNEKLFF | NA | TRBJ1-4 | few | TRBV5-6
TGTGCCAGCAGTGAATGGGCAGCTCAAGCTTTCTTT | CASSEWAAQAFF | NA | TRBJ1-1 | few | TRBV6-1
TGTGCCAGCAGCCGAGAGGGAGGGCCCCAGCATTTT | CASSREGGPQHF | NA | TRBJ1-5 | NA | TRBV9
TGTGCCAGCAGCTTAGCCGGCCCGAACACTGAAGCTTTCTTT | CASSLAGPNTEAFF | NA | TRBJ1-1 | NA | TRBV7-2
TGTGCCAGTAGTGGGACAACGAACACCGGGGAGCTGTTTTTT | CASSGTTNTGELFF | NA | TRBJ2-2 | NA | TRBV19